This entry is about one TCR beta chain. Its specificity is unknown. For every sample, about 10^5 TCR templates were assayed. Method: immunoSEQ multiplex PCR; TCRdb's copy keeps in-frame clones and lacks some. The table has around 68,000 clones, 88% seen once. This record comes from a study of siplizumab effects on memory and regulatory T cells. Study results and limitations: Controls showed an average of approximately 25% Treg-derived mappable alloreactive CD4+ clones, while siplizumab showed under 80%.

The sample comprised Tregs sorted from blood. This clonotype was obtained from a human donor in good health.

The CDR3 loop reads CASRASLNYGYTF. DNA of the CDR3: TGTGCCAGCAGGGCCAGCCTTAACTATGGCTACACCTTC. V gene TRBV6-1 combines with J gene TRBJ1-2; D gene unclear. The CDR3 is made up of 13 amino acids. Between the trimmed V and J ends, which lost 6 bases and 1 base, there was a span of 9 bases. Per germline, CDR1 MNHNS and CDR2 SASEGT.